Listed below are T cell receptor beta chains from one sample, sequenced in a study of T-cell reconstitution after alpha-beta-depleted transplantation in children. TCRdb reprocessed the PCR reads with MiXCR, giving one entry per CDR3 protein. The sample lists roughly 400,000 distinct CDR3 sequences, 43% occurring once. This sample comprised PBMCs, obtained before TCRalphabeta/CD19-depleted stem cell transplant. The origin of the receptors is a girl between 2 and 10 years old with aplastic anemia, due to receive a stem cell transplant. The CDR3 runs from the conserved cysteine through the conserved F or W. The D gene is left open where the match is weak. The size entry is marked missing in some rows and otherwise reads once, few, many or a size class.

cdr3_length d_call j_call clone_size v_call cdr3_nt cdr3_aa
15 - TRBJ2-6 - TRBV12-3/TRBV12-4 TGTGCCAGCAGTTGGCGCGCCTCTGGGGCCAACGTCCTGACTTTC CASSWRASGANVLTF
16 - TRBJ2-1 - TRBV7-3 TGTGCCAGCAGCCAAGCACTAGGTCAGGTACAAGCTGAGCAGTTCTTC CASSQALGQVQAEQFF
16 TRBD2 TRBJ2-1 - TRBV15 TGTGCCACCAGCAGAGGCCTTAGCGGGAGGTATGATGAGCAGTTCTTC CATSRGLSGRYDEQFF
15 TRBD1 TRBJ1-2 many TRBV29-1 TGCAGCGTTGAAGATCGTAGGACAGGATCATATGGCTACACCTTC CSVEDRRTGSYGYTF
17 - TRBJ2-7 - TRBV28 TGTGCCAGCAGTTTAAGGGGGAGGGACTCGTTTCGCTACGAGCAGTACTTC CASSLRGRDSFRYEQYF
16 - TRBJ2-3 - TRBV27 TGTGCCAGCAGTTTAGCGTGGGACCGCAGCACAGATACGCAGTATTTT CASSLAWDRSTDTQYF
14 - TRBJ2-4 - TRBV6-4 TGTGCCACTAGACGGTCGCTAGCCAAAAACATTCAGTACTTC CATRRSLAKNIQYF
13 - TRBJ2-3 many TRBV10-1 TGCGCCGCCGGCGGGTCTAGCACAGATACGCAGTATTTT CAAGGSSTDTQYF
15 - TRBJ1-5 - TRBV5-1 TGCGCCAGCAGCTTGCGTCGGTATAGCAATCAGCCCCAGCATTTT CASSLRRYSNQPQHF
15 TRBD2 TRBJ2-1 - TRBV30 TGTGCCGGTACTAGCGGGAGGAGCTCCTACAATGAGCAGTTCTTC CAGTSGRSSYNEQFF
14 TRBD1 TRBJ1-2 - TRBV27 TGTGCCAGCAGTGGGATCGACAGGGATGGAGGCTACACCTTC CASSGIDRDGGYTF
12 - TRBJ2-7 - TRBV29-1 TGCAGCGTCCGAACTGTAACCTACGAGCAGTACTTC CSVRTVTYEQYF
17 TRBD1 TRBJ2-7 - TRBV3-1 TGTGCCAGCAGCCAAGATCGGGCGACAGGGGTATTCTACGAGCAGTACTTC CASSQDRATGVFYEQYF
14 - TRBJ2-5 few TRBV4-1 TGCGCCAGCAGCAGACTGCCAGGATTAGAGACCCAGTACTTC CASSRLPGLETQYF
14 - TRBJ2-7 few TRBV7-8 TGTGCCAGCAGCCCACGAGGGGAGTTCTACGAGCAGTACTTC CASSPRGEFYEQYF
15 TRBD2 TRBJ2-3 - TRBV20-1 TGCAGTGCCCGGACGGGACTAGCGGGAAAAGATACGCAGTATTTT CSARTGLAGKDTQYF
13 - TRBJ1-2 many TRBV29-1 TGCAGCGTTGTCGGACAGATCATCTATGGCTACACCTTC CSVVGQIIYGYTF
15 - TRBJ2-3 - TRBV29-1 TGCAGCGTTTTGGAGGCGGGGATGGCGACAGATACGCAGTATTTT CSVLEAGMATDTQYF
13 - TRBJ2-7 - TRBV12-3/TRBV12-4 TGTGCCAGCAGTTTTGGAGGGGTCCACGAGCAGTACTTC CASSFGGVHEQYF
18 TRBD1 TRBJ1-1 few TRBV12-3/TRBV12-4 TGTGCCAGCAGAGTAAGGACAGGGGGTTGGGGGGGGAACACTGAAGCTTTCTTT CASRVRTGGWGGNTEAFF
11 - TRBJ2-1 - TRBV6-5 TGTGCCAGCAGTTACGGCAATGAGCAGTTCTTC CASSYGNEQFF
17 - TRBJ2-3 - TRBV20-1 TGCTGTGCTAGATCCTTTAAGCAGGTTACTAGCACAGATACGCAGTATTTT CCARSFKQVTSTDTQYF
15 - TRBJ2-5 few TRBV7-3 TGTGCCAGCAGCTTAAGGGCGTCTGTCCAAGAGACCCAGTACTTC CASSLRASVQETQYF
16 TRBD1 TRBJ2-7 - TRBV6-1 TGTGCCAGCAGAGGAACTCGGGACAGAGGACCCTACGAGCAGTACTTC CASRGTRDRGPYEQYF
13 - TRBJ2-3 many TRBV9 TGTGCCAGCAGCGCCGTGGGTACAGATACGCAGTATTTT CASSAVGTDTQYF
13 - TRBJ2-1 - TRBV20-1 TGCAGTGCTAGATCGGTCTCCTACAATGAGCAGTTCTTC CSARSVSYNEQFF
16 - TRBJ1-4 - TRBV28 TGTGCCAGCAGTTCAGGGACGGCCGCAACTAATGAAAAACTGTTTTTT CASSSGTAATNEKLFF
16 - TRBJ1-2 many TRBV7-2 TGTGCCAGCAGCTTAGAGCCCCCCGGAATGACGTATGGCTACACCTTC CASSLEPPGMTYGYTF
15 TRBD1 TRBJ1-2 many TRBV18 TGTGCCAGCTCACCCCGGACAGGGAGTAACTATGGCTACACCTTC CASSPRTGSNYGYTF
14 - TRBJ2-5 - TRBV7-9 TGTGCCAGCAGCTCGACCGAGCACCAAGAGACCCAGTACTTC CASSSTEHQETQYF
16 - TRBJ2-6 - TRBV9 TGTGCCAGCAGCGTATCCCGTGGGTCTGGGGCCAACGTCCTGACTTTC CASSVSRGSGANVLTF
15 TRBD1 TRBJ2-2 - TRBV7-9 TGTGCCAGCAGCCTCAAGAGGGGACAGTCCGGGGAGCTGTTTTTT CASSLKRGQSGELFF
14 - TRBJ2-1 - TRBV12-3/TRBV12-4 TGTGCCAGCAGTCCGTTGGGCCTGGGGAATGAGCAGTTCTTC CASSPLGLGNEQFF
15 TRBD2 TRBJ2-7 once TRBV6-1 TGTGCCAGCGTAGGATGGACTAGCGGCTCCTACGAGCAGTACTTC CASVGWTSGSYEQYF
15 TRBD2 TRBJ2-4 many TRBV5-1 TGCGCCAGCAGCGGGACTAGCGGCTCCATCAACATTCAGTACTTC CASSGTSGSINIQYF
14 - TRBJ2-7 - TRBV10-3 TGTGCCATCAGTGAGTCGGGGGAGGAGGACGAGCAGTACTTC CAISESGEEDEQYF